What follows are 26 T cell receptor beta chains derived from one specimen sequenced in a study of T cell changes during pregnancy in multiple sclerosis. TCRdb's copy holds only in-frame clones and misses some; the assay was immunoSEQ multiplex PCR. The repertoire holds some 3,400 clones, with 65% to 90% as singletons. The sequenced sample was CD8+ T cells from peripheral blood mononuclear cells, obtained in the first trimester of pregnancy. Receptor source: a female donor in good health, enrolled as a control in a pregnancy study.

The chain couples TRBV19 to TRBJ2-4; 12 nucleotides align to TRBD2. Germline loops: CDR1 LNHDA, CDR2 SQIVND (reference sequence). The CDR3 extends over 19 amino acids. The junction had 11 bases not matched to a gene; V was cut back by 5 bases and J by 0 bases. The CDR3 spells CASSGRGLAGSQAKNIQYF. The CDR3 DNA reads as TGTGCCAGTAGTGGGCGTGGACTAGCGGGATCCCAAGCCAAAAACATTCAGTACTTC.

This clone turned up a few times. CDR3 sequence: CASSTAVFQPQHF. The CDR3 DNA reads as TGTGCCAGCAGCACTGCCGTATTTCAGCCCCAGCATTTT. V is TRBV7-8 and J is TRBJ1-5, with no clear D. Trimming stripped 5 bases from V and 6 bases from J, with 11 bases between. Germline CDR1 and CDR2: SGHVS and FQNEAQ. The CDR3 extends over 13 amino acids.

The V call is TRBV7-8, the J call TRBJ1-1, with D maybe TRBD1 (5 bases). Per germline, CDR1 SGHVS and CDR2 FQNEAQ. This CDR3 spans 16 amino acids. The V end lost 5 bases, the J end lost 0 bases, and 16 bases lay between the germline ends. The CDR3 DNA reads as TGTGCCAGCAGCCCTCGGACATCCGTGATGAACACTGAAGCTTTCTTT. It specifies CASSPRTSVMNTEAFF.

The rearrangement joins TRBV11-3 to TRBJ1-4; 9 bases fit TRBD1. Germline trimming cut 8 bases from V and 7 bases from J; bases unmatched to any gene: 17. Germline-derived CDR1 and CDR2 are SGHNT and YENEEA. The CDR3 length is 17 residues. The CDR3 bases are TGTGCCAGCTCCCTCCTATCGGACACAGGGGGCGGTGAAAAACTGTTTTTT. The encoded protein is CASSLLSDTGGGEKLFF.

The J gene is TRBJ1-2, the V gene TRBV19, with D unclear. V lost 3 bases and J lost 7, with 12 bases in between. Germline V gene sequence: CDR1 LNHDA, CDR2 SQIVND (reference sequence). This CDR3 is built from 13 residues. CDR3 in amino acids: CASSIWQASGYTF. The CDR3 DNA reads as TGTGCCAGTAGTATTTGGCAGGCAAGTGGCTACACCTTC.

This chain links TRBV5-1 with TRBJ2-1; TRBD2 is a possible D gene (7 bases). Germline V gene lookup returns CDR1 SGHRS and CDR2 YFSETQ. The CDR3 has 12 amino acids. V was trimmed by 10 bases and J by 6 bases, leaving 14 bases between them. In nucleotides, the CDR3 is TGCGCCTCGGAGGGAGGGGGCAATGAGCAGTTCTTC. Its translation is CASEGGGNEQFF.

CDR3 region: CASSFGLGSVVTDTQYF. The CDR3 DNA is TGTGCCAGCAGCTTCGGACTAGGGTCGGTAGTAACAGATACGCAGTATTTT. V gene TRBV7-8 combines with J gene TRBJ2-3, with 7 bases that match TRBD2. Germline CDR1 is SGHVS and CDR2 is FQNEAQ. V was clipped by 3 bases and J by 3 bases; unmatched bases: 12. The CDR3 has 17 amino acids. Full variable domain (missing parts from reference TRBV7-8 and TRBJ2-3): GAGVSQSPRYKVAKRGQDVALRCDPISGHVSLFWYQQALGQGPEFLTYFQNEAQLDKSGLPSDRFFAERPEGSVSTLKIQRTQQEDSAVYLCASSFGLGSVVTDTQYFGPGTRLTVL.

The V call is TRBV18, the J call TRBJ1-1; 9 bases are shared with TRBD1. Trimming at V came to 5 bases and at J to 0 bases, leaving 4 bases not matched to a gene. Germline V CDR1 and CDR2: KGHSH, LQKENI. The CDR3 length is 15 residues. CDR3 protein: CASSGQGSMNTEAFF. DNA of the CDR3: TGTGCCAGCTCAGGACAGGGGTCCATGAACACTGAAGCTTTCTTT. Filled out from reference TRBV18 and TRBJ1-1, the complete variable domain reads NAGVMQNPRHLVRRRGQEARLRCSPMKGHSHVYWYRQLPEEGLKFMVYLQKENIIDESGMPKERFSAEFPKEGPSILRIQQVVRGDSAAYFCASSGQGSMNTEAFFGQGTRLTVV.

Only a few counts were recorded for this clone. The rearrangement uses TRBV7-9 and TRBJ1-3; the match to TRBD1 covers 9 bases. In germline, CDR1 is SEHNR, CDR2 FQNEAQ (reference sequence). Trimming at V came to 7 bases and at J to 0 bases, leaving 7 bases not matched to a gene. This CDR3 spans 16 amino acids. The CDR3 spells CASTIGQGPSGNTIYF. The CDR3 region has the DNA TGTGCCAGCACCATTGGACAGGGGCCCTCTGGAAACACCATATATTTT.

The chain uses TRBV10-3 and TRBJ1-1; 7 bases match TRBD1. The germline gives CDR1 ENHRY, CDR2 SYGVKD. There are 11 residues in the CDR3. V was pared by 10 bases and J by 7 bases, with 6 bases of the junction left unmatched. The CDR3 nucleotides are TGTGCCACCTTACAGGGGAATGAAGCTTTCTTT. Its protein is CATLQGNEAFF.

This clone was found once. V usage is TRBV6-1 and J usage is TRBJ2-5; TRBD2 agrees at 7 bases. V gave up 1 base and J gave up 4 bases; unmatched junction bases: 3. Per germline, CDR1 MNHNS and CDR2 SASEGT. This CDR3 contains 14 residues. In DNA, the CDR3 is TGTGCCAGCAGTGAAGGGGGGGGTGGAGAGACCCAGTACTTC. It codes for CASSEGGGGETQYF.

This chain uses TRBV19 with TRBJ1-3; 7 bases match TRBD1. Germline values: CDR1 LNHDA, CDR2 SQIVND (reference sequence). The CDR3 totals 15 residues. V shed 1 base and J 4 bases; nucleotides not matched to a gene: 4. The CDR3 reads CASSIGGGKGNTIYF. The CDR3 DNA is TGTGCCAGTAGTATAGGAGGGGGCAAAGGAAACACCATATATTTT.

This chain links TRBV6-1 with TRBJ1-5; no clear D. The ends were cut back, 6 bases at V and 2 bases at J, with 5 bases in the middle. This CDR3 has 12 residues. Germline V gene lookup returns CDR1 MNHNS and CDR2 SASEGT. The CDR3, as DNA: TGTGCCAGCAGGGAGGGCAATCAGCCCCAGCATTTT. It specifies CASREGNQPQHF.

V and J are TRBV7-9 and TRBJ1-1; TRBD1 agrees at 9 bases. The V gene end was trimmed by 1 base and the J gene end by 7 bases; junction bases not matched to a gene: 4. CDR3 length: 14 residues. Germline loops: CDR1 SEHNR, CDR2 FQNEAQ (reference sequence). This chain's CDR3 is CASSLGTGALEAFF. CDR3 sequence (DNA): TGTGCCAGCAGCTTAGGGACAGGGGCTCTTGAAGCTTTCTTT.

The CDR3 DNA reads TGTGCCAGCAGCTTAGCCCCGGGGGATCCTCCCGATACGCAGTATTTT. Translating gives CASSLAPGDPPDTQYF. V and J are TRBV11-2 and TRBJ2-3; D perhaps matches TRBD2 (6 bases). Trimming cost V 1 base and J 6 bases, with 17 bases left between them. This CDR3 has 16 amino acids. The V gene's germline CDR1 is SGHAT and CDR2 FQNNGV. The full variable domain, rest sourced from reference TRBV11-2 and TRBJ2-3, is EAGVAQSPRYKIIEKRQSVAFWCNPISGHATLYWYQQILGQGPKLLIQFQNNGVVDDSQLPKDRFSAERLKGVDSTLKIQPAKLEDSAVYLCASSLAPGDPPDTQYFGPGTRLTVL.

This sequence joins TRBV9 and TRBJ2-3; 7 nucleotides agree with TRBD2. The CDR3 runs 13 residues. Germline values: CDR1 SGDLS, CDR2 YYNGEE. J gave up 1 base and V 4 bases, and 0 bases lay outside the gene matches. The CDR3 sequence: CASSREGTDTQYF. The CDR3 region has the DNA TGTGCCAGCAGCCGGGAGGGCACAGATACGCAGTATTTT.

This clone was seen once. The V call is TRBV19, the J call TRBJ1-3; D is perhaps TRBD1 (6 bases). The V and J ends lost 6 bases and 3 bases respectively, with 12 bases between them. CDR1 and CDR2 from the germline V gene are LNHDA and SQIVND (reference sequence). There are 14 residues in the CDR3. The CDR3 protein is CASSRGSDGNTIYF. The CDR3, as DNA: TGTGCCAGTAGCAGGGGATCTGATGGAAACACCATATATTTT.

This chain joins TRBV11-2 and TRBJ2-1; 7 nucleotides agree with TRBD1. V gave up 3 bases and J gave up 0 bases; unmatched junction bases: 8. The CDR3 loop spans 17 amino acids. Looked up from germline, CDR1 is SGHAT and CDR2 is FQNNGV. In nucleotides, the CDR3 is TGTGCCAGCAGCTTTATCGAGGGACAGAGCTCCTACAATGAGCAGTTCTTC. It codes for CASSFIEGQSSYNEQFF.

The chain employs TRBV14 and TRBJ1-1, with D possibly being TRBD1 (5 bases). Germline V CDR1 and CDR2: SGHDN, FVKESK. V lost 2 bases and J 3 bases, leaving 16 bases between the germline ends. The CDR3 covers 16 residues. The CDR3 region is CASSQKGLWGDTEAFF. The CDR3 nucleotides read TGTGCCAGCAGCCAAAAGGGCTTATGGGGCGACACTGAAGCTTTCTTT.

This chain joins TRBV4-3 and TRBJ1-3, with D unclear. V lost 0 bases to trimming and J lost 0 bases, with 12 bases between them. The CDR3 runs to 17 residues. Germline CDR1 is LGHNA and CDR2 is YSLEER. The CDR3 coding sequence is TGCGCCAGCAGCCAAGATCATATCGCGTACTCTGGAAACACCATATATTTT. Residues: CASSQDHIAYSGNTIYF.

This rearrangement joins TRBV15 to TRBJ2-4; D gene uncertain. The V end lost 3 bases, the J end lost 1 base, and 10 bases lay between the germline ends. Looked up from germline, CDR1 is LNHNV and CDR2 is YYDKDF (reference sequence). This CDR3 is 15 amino acids long. CDR3 DNA: TGTGCCACCAGCAGCAGAGCGTCGGCCAAAAACATTCAGTACTTC. Its protein product is CATSSRASAKNIQYF.

The CDR3 region is CASSERQGNNEKLFF. Written as DNA, the CDR3 is TGTGCCAGCAGCGAAAGACAGGGAAATAATGAAAAACTGTTTTTT. The chain is built from TRBV7-8 and TRBJ1-4, with 7 nucleotides matching TRBD1. This CDR3 has 15 residues. CDR1 and CDR2 from the germline V gene are SGHVS and FQNEAQ. Losses at the gene ends were 5 bases for V and 4 bases for J; bases not matched to a gene: 7.

The gene calls are TRBV29-1 and TRBJ2-1, with TRBD2 matching 7 bases. With 6 bases clipped from V and 9 bases from J, the junction kept 14 bases outside the gene matches. Germline CDR1 reads SQVTM; CDR2 reads ANQGSEA. The CDR3 is 14 amino acids. The CDR3, as DNA: TGCAGCGTCCCCGGGGCGGGAGTTAAGAGTGAGCAGTTCTTC. It yields the protein CSVPGAGVKSEQFF.

The chain recombines TRBV6-1 with TRBJ1-1, with TRBD1 matching over 8 bases. There are 14 residues in the CDR3. CDR1 is MNHNS, CDR2 SASEGT, per germline. Trimming at V came to 0 bases and at J to 8 bases, leaving 5 bases not matched to a gene. CDR3 protein: CASSEARGRVEAFF. The CDR3, as DNA: TGTGCCAGCAGTGAAGCCAGGGGGCGCGTAGAAGCTTTCTTT.

This chain links TRBV6-6 with TRBJ1-1; TRBD1 aligns across 11 bases. The CDR3 runs to 15 residues. With 5 bases clipped from V and 7 bases from J, the junction kept 9 bases outside the gene matches. The germline gives CDR1 MNHNY, CDR2 SVGAGI (reference sequence). The DNA for the CDR3 is TGTGCCAGCAGTGCTGGGACAGGGGGACTCCATGAAGCTTTCTTT. Its translation: CASSAGTGGLHEAFF.

The chain uses TRBV11-2 and TRBJ2-5; 12 bases line up with TRBD2. J lost 4 bases, V lost 4 bases, and 4 bases had no gene match. This CDR3 is 15 amino acids long. Per the germline V gene, CDR1 is SGHAT and CDR2 is FQNNGV. CDR3 residues: CASSSSGRAGETQYF. CDR3 sequence (DNA): TGTGCCAGCAGCTCTAGCGGGAGGGCAGGAGAGACCCAGTACTTC.